The clone carrying this TCR beta chain was picked up one time. The data were produced by immunoSEQ multiplex PCR, yet TCRdb's version contains in-frame clones alone and is incomplete. The data contain some 95,000 clones, around three quarters of them singletons. The CDR3 consists of 13 residues. V was cut by 3 bases and J by 5 bases, with 14 bases left in between. CDR1 GTSNPN and CDR2 SVGIG come from the germline V gene (reference sequence). The data are from a study of blood T cell repertoires in COVID-19. The TCR sequence derives from a man over 45 who had recovered from COVID-19. Material: peripheral blood. V gene TRBV30 combines with J gene TRBJ2-7, with D perhaps TRBD1 (6 bases). DNA of the CDR3: TGTGCCTGGAGCTCAGGGGTGAGGAACGAGCAGTACTTC. Translating it yields CAWSSGVRNEQYF.